This entry is about one T cell receptor (beta chain). Its antigen is currently unknown. Only in-frame clones appear in the TCRdb table, and some are missing; sequencing was by immunoSEQ multiplex PCR. The sample contains under 95,000 clones, roughly 95% of which appear only once. This sample was included in a study of cytomegalovirus exposure and HLA in healthy donors. Points from the study as a whole: In vitro, a few CMV-associated chains proved specific for CMV antigens.

This clonotype was obtained from a woman in her late teens or twenties in good health and CMV-seropositive. Sequenced: PBMCs.

In nucleotides, the CDR3 is TGTGCCAGCAGCTTGACGGGACAGGGGGCCGGAGAGCAGTACTTC. Protein sequence: CASSLTGQGAGEQYF. V is TRBV5-4 and J is TRBJ2-7, with 12 bases aligning to TRBD1. There are 15 residues in the CDR3. Germline CDR1 reads SGHNT; CDR2 reads YYREEE (reference sequence). Unmatched junction bases numbered 6, after V lost 1 base and J lost 7 bases.